This T cell receptor beta chain was observed in a study of blood T cells in healthy people across ages. Comment on this clonotype: Its antigen is not known.

The sample, approximately 10 milliliters of peripheral blood, was drawn from each donor. Combining a sample-barcoded 5' primer with a J-beta primer mix, a second PCR ran for 7 to 11 cycles. Via MiXCR, TCRdb re-called the 5' RACE reads, giving one row per CDR3 protein. Among 850,000 or so distinct CDR3 sequences, around 30% were seen once, and the ten largest hold roughly a sixth. Study-wide results and limits: With unsorted PBMCs, a conclusive comparison of naive versus antigen-experienced cells was not possible.

The CDR3 spans 14 residues. Germline V gives CDR1 SGHAT, CDR2 FQNNGV. The receptor comes from a woman of 80 years or more in good health. The sequencing input was blood. V and J are TRBV11-2 and TRBJ2-5; D gene uncertain. The end of the DNA fits TRBJ2-7 better, so the J call may be wrong. The CDR3 region is CASSLDHGYYEQYF. The CDR3 DNA follows: TGTGCCAGCAGCTTAGACCACGGTTACTACGAGCAGTACTTC.